This TCR beta chain was found in a study of graft-versus-host responses after intestinal transplantation. Turning to the study itself: Isolated intestinal, liver-intestinal, or multivisceral transplants were what recipients had. Uniformly, recipients were administered anti-thymocyte globulin induction with subsequent tacrolimus and steroids for around three years.

Study conclusions and caveats: GvH clones were found in recipient marrow; some appeared first in ileum or blood. Early post-transplant HvG declines showed an association with peak circulating GvH clone levels.

As regards this clone: The target antigen is unknown.

The repertoire was sequenced with immunoSEQ multiplex PCR; TCRdb's copy has only in-frame clones and lacks some. The profile shows about 120,000 clones, 85% to 95% of them singletons. The J segment lost 5 bases and the V segment lost 4 bases, leaving 16 bases of the junction unmatched. From germline, CDR1 is SGHVS and CDR2 FQNEAQ. This CDR3 has 19 amino acids. This chain joins TRBV7-8 and TRBJ1-4, with 10 bases fitting TRBD1. This TCR was sampled from a human donor who received an intestinal transplant. The specimen comprised unstimulated CD8+ T cells sorted from spleen or lymph node cells, sampled before intestinal transplant. CDR3 DNA sequence: TGTGCCAGCAGCTATCCGGGACAGGGGACCTTAAGGGGGAATGAAAAACTGTTTTTT. It is translated as CASSYPGQGTLRGNEKLFF.